These 6 T cell receptor beta chains were sequenced from one sample in a study of blood T cells in healthy people across ages (dated by TCRdb to between 2014 and 2017). Receptors were amplified or captured by 5' RACE. The sequencing machine was an Illumina HiSeq 2500. A second 7 to 11 cycle PCR used a sample-barcoded 5' primer and a J-beta primer mix. TCRdb cleaned the public reads at Q25 with fastp, built clones with MiXCR and kept in-frame beta chains. Identical CDR3 proteins give one entry, which carries the most common genes and DNA. The sample table holds approximately 1.5 million distinct CDR3 sequences, of which about 31% were seen once. Of the sample, roughly 10% is held by the ten largest clones. Material: blood. Receptor source: a woman in her 30s in good health.

The table lists this clonotype with many counts. This rearrangement joins TRBV4-1 to TRBJ2-5, with unresolved D. The CDR3 spans 16 residues. The V and J ends lost 0 bases and 1 base respectively, with 12 bases between them. From germline, CDR1 is MGHRA and CDR2 YSYEKL. In nucleotides, the CDR3 is TGCGCCAGCAGCCAAGAAACGGATACGACCCAAGAGACCCAGTACTTC. Translation gives CASSQETDTTQETQYF.

A word on this clonotype: An end of the junction differs from the germline gene, which may be a read error. V usage is TRBV7-3 and J usage is TRBJ2-7; TRBD1 matches at 8 bases. Germline CDR1 reads SGHTA; CDR2 reads FQGTGA. CDR3 length equals 14 residues. CDR3 in DNA: TGTGCCAGCAGCTTAGGGCAGGGGGCCTACGAGCAGAACTTC. Amino acids: CASSLGQGAYEQNF.

The chain is built from TRBV9 and TRBJ1-1, with D maybe TRBD1 (6 bases). CDR1 SGDLS and CDR2 YYNGEE come from the germline V gene. The CDR3 loop spans 15 amino acids. Trimming pared 6 bases from V and 1 base from J, leaving 16 bases between. The CDR3 coding sequence is TGTGCCAGCAACCCGACAGGCCGGAGGAACACTGAAGCTTTCTTT. It is translated as CASNPTGRRNTEAFF.

The rearrangement joins TRBV18 to TRBJ1-4; 9 nucleotides line up with TRBD1. Germline V gene sequence: CDR1 KGHSH, CDR2 LQKENI. V shed 2 bases and J 5 bases; nucleotides not matched to a gene: 3. This CDR3 contains 15 residues. The CDR3 sequence is CASSPGTGRNEKLFF. CDR3 sequence (DNA): TGTGCCAGCTCACCAGGGACAGGGCGGAATGAAAAACTGTTTTTT.

This clonotype was observed a few times. The V call is TRBV30, the J call TRBJ2-6; D possibly corresponds to TRBD2 (5 bases). With 6 bases removed from V and 5 bases from J, the gap between germline ends came to 17 bases. CDR1 GTSNPN and CDR2 SVGIG come from the germline V gene (reference sequence). The CDR3 length is 15 residues. The CDR3 is CACSTGVLRANVLTF. The CDR3 DNA reads TGTGCCTGTAGCACCGGGGTTCTAAGGGCCAACGTCCTGACTTTC.

The genes are TRBV9 and TRBJ2-7; the D call may be TRBD1 or TRBD2 (5 bases each). CDR3 length: 15 amino acids. Trimming pared 4 bases from V and 0 bases from J, leaving 14 bases between. The germline CDR1 and CDR2 sequences are SGDLS and YYNGEE. For the CDR3, the DNA is TGTGCCAGCAGCCGAGGATGGGGGAGCTCCTACGAGCAGTACTTC. Its protein is CASSRGWGSSYEQYF.